Sequencing of this TCR beta chain was carried out in a study of blood T cells in healthy people across ages (dated by TCRdb to the mid-2010s). For the study in its entirety: In model experiments, template switching captured roughly one uniquely barcoded TCR beta cDNA molecule for every two T cells. To track age-related changes in TCR beta repertoire diversity, the study relied on deep sequencing normalized with unique cDNA molecular identifiers. Donors were grouped into four age groups: young (average roughly 17 years), middle-aged (39), aged (approximately 67) and long-lived (82). Donors of different ages were randomly distributed across sequencing lanes to avoid experimental bias. For two donors (one aged 18 to 29 and one aged 80 or older), the study analyzed two additional independent replicas of 1 million unique cDNA reads from the same blood draw.

The study at large found these results: A strong correlation was found between observed TCR beta diversity and the percentage of naive T cells measured by flow cytometry. Because donor CMV infection status was unknown, age-related changes in expanded clonotypes were potentially confounded. The long-lived group showed more naive CD4+ T cells, fewer expanded clones and increased TCR diversity than the aged group, suggesting age selection. Because profiling used bulk unsorted PBMCs, naive and antigen-experienced compartments could not be compared conclusively. As age increased, observed TCR beta diversity per million T cells dropped in a roughly linear way, and a significant reduction was already evident by age about 40. Estimates of total diversity based on one million sequenced T cells were considered lower bounds and underestimates.

Details on this clonotype: The specificity of this receptor is unknown. No quality values exist for individual bases; no much larger clone is one base distant.

The CDR3, from cysteine to phenylalanine, totals 15 residues. Only the CDR3 DNA is retained, 45 bases long and in frame from the first base. Trimming removed 2 bases from V and 4 bases from J, leaving 12 bases between the germline ends. Systemically healthy Caucasian individuals from Russia, roughly 40 in total and aged about 6 to 90 years, were included as donors. Each donor gave approximately 10 milliliters of peripheral blood, collected into EDTA-treated Vacutainer tubes. PBMCs were isolated by Ficoll-Paque density-gradient centrifugation, with at least 7 million obtained per sample. Trizol reagent was used to extract total RNA from the PBMCs, yielding at least 6 micrograms per sample. Naive CD45RAhigh/CD27high T cell percentages were measured by flow cytometry on a PBMC aliquot from every donor. Receptor libraries were prepared by 5' RACE. Data came from an Illumina HiSeq 2500. A second PCR of about 7 to 12 cycles was run with a J-beta primer mix and a sample-barcoded 5' primer. A unique molecular identifier was introduced onto each TCR beta cDNA molecule by a template-switch 5' adaptor carrying 12 random nucleotides. Each sample yielded at least 2.5 million CDR3-containing paired-end reads. First-strand cDNA was synthesized from all RNA with the Mint cDNA synthesis kit, primed by a TRBC-specific oligonucleotide. After uracil-DNA glycosylase treatment, a first 18-cycle PCR used universal primers M1SS and BC2_uni_R on all cDNA. In the source study's methods: Normalization of each sample was performed by random selection of 1 million high-quality reads, each carrying a distinct molecular identifier. Instead of being binned into consensus sequences, reads with shared molecular identifiers were discarded. MiTCR, with a Q25 quality threshold and the strictest error-elimination algorithm, was used for CDR3 identification, clonotype clustering and error correction. A nonparametric unseen species model using Euler transformation provided a lower-bound estimate of total TCR beta diversity. In TCRdb, the public reads were trimmed at Q25 with fastp and aligned with MiXCR, with productive beta chains retained. Identical CDR3 protein sequences are pooled into one entry, listed with their most common genes and DNA. V and J calls and clone size were set by TCRdb, not the authors. The sample yields 870,000 or so distinct CDR3 sequences; around 28% were counted once. The ten largest clones capture around 16% of the sample.

Material for sequencing was blood. The origin of this receptor is an elderly woman in good health. This chain is built from TRBV12-3 or TRBV12-4 and TRBJ1-5; no confident D gene assignment can be made. The DNA sequence reads TGTGCCAGCAGTTTATCTGTCGATAGTAATCAGCCCCAGCATTTT. This gives the protein CASSLSVDSNQPQHF.